This T cell receptor (beta chain) was obtained from a study of CD8 T cells in Susac syndrome. The RNA, roughly 0.45 to 1 ug, was put through reverse transcription using random hexamers. TCRdb passed the immunoSEQ multiplex PCR reads through MiXCR, listing each CDR3 protein once. Here the sample spans 250,000 to 300,000 distinct CDR3 sequences, about 82% being singletons. Per the germline V gene, CDR1 is SQVTM and CDR2 is ANQGSEA. This CDR3 region has 17 residues. With 0 bases removed from V and 8 bases from J, the gap between germline ends came to 25 bases. The chain couples TRBV29-1 to TRBJ1-2; a possible D gene is TRBD1 (6 bases). This receptor was obtained from a human donor with multiple sclerosis. Material for sequencing was CD8+ T cells from PBMCs. Here the CDR3 reads CSVEDTFPRGDPWGYTF. DNA for the CDR3: TGCAGCGTTGAAGATACATTCCCTAGGGGGGATCCCTGGGGCTACACCTTC. The complete variable domain, with remaining parts taken from reference TRBV29-1 and TRBJ1-2, reads SAVISQKPSRDICQRGTSLTIQCQVDSQVTMMFWYRQQPGQSLTLIATANQGSEATYESGFVIDKFPISRPNLTFSTLTVSNMSPEDSSIYLCSVEDTFPRGDPWGYTFGSGTRLTVV.